The T cell receptor (beta chain) under discussion was sequenced for a study of T cell clones after liver transplantation. About the study: TCRbeta sequencing after a pre-transplant mixed lymphocyte reaction identified graft-donor-reactive clones, later tracked in post-transplant blood. Study-wide points: The donor-reactive repertoire was only partly measurable in two subjects, lacking donor cells.

CDR1 and CDR2 (germline): MNHEY, SMNVEV (reference sequence). V was clipped by 3 bases and J by 7 bases; unmatched bases: 5. This CDR3 is 16 amino acids long. Using immunoSEQ multiplex PCR, the repertoire was profiled, and TCRdb retains in-frame clones only, with some absent. Among 51,000 or so clones listed, less than 90% were seen once. Regarding this clone: Its target is unknown.

The chain joins TRBV27 to TRBJ2-2; 13 bases match TRBD2. The source was CD8+ T cells from blood, collected 12 months after liver transplant. This receptor was taken from a human patient who received a liver transplant. Some T cells may originate from the graft donor. DNA of the CDR3: TGTGCCAGCAGTTTGGCCCGACTAGCGGGAGGCGGGGAGCTGTTTTTT. It encodes CASSLARLAGGGELFF.